This TCR beta chain appears in the sequencing data of a study of OX40 agonist ivuxolimab in advanced cancers. Whole-study context: Three patients, one with hepatocellular carcinoma and two with cutaneous melanoma, achieved partial responses. General study points: There were, on average, more expanded clones in CD8+ T cells than in CD4+.

Baseline was the first blood sampling point, followed by cycle 4 day 1 and cycle 7 day 1. CDR1 and CDR2 from the germline V gene are MNHEY and SMNVEV (reference sequence). Deletions cut 6 bases from V and 2 bases from J, with 11 bases between. This CDR3 is 13 amino acids long. As for this clone: What it binds is unknown.

The table came from immunoSEQ multiplex PCR; TCRdb's copy has only in-frame clones and leaves some out. Of tens of thousands of clones listed, more than 80% are singletons. The chain is built from TRBV27 and TRBJ2-7; D is uncertain. The sample in question was CD4+ or CD8+ T cells sorted from blood, obtained in a trial of the OX40 agonist ivuxolimab. This sequence originates from an adult with an advanced solid tumor such as melanoma, head and neck, liver or kidney cancer. The CDR3 DNA sequence: TGTGCCAGCAGGGCAGGCCAGACCTACGAGCAGTACTTC. Protein product: CASRAGQTYEQYF.